The rows below give T cell receptor beta chains drawn from one sample of a study of human T cells and chemical hapten exposure. TCRdb itself ran the RACE reads through MiXCR, one entry per CDR3 protein. The sample contains about 290,000 distinct CDR3 sequences, over 7.5% of which appear only once. This material consisted of whole blood, taken in connection with sensitization to the hapten diphenylcyclopropenone (DPC). The source is a young man with alopecia areata. Some clones in this sample may be carry-over from other donors' samples. CDR3s include the opening cysteine and the closing phenylalanine or tryptophan. D genes are given only for firm matches. Clone size is given for some rows only: seen once, a few or many times, or a class if the clone is expanded.

d_call	v_call	clone_size	j_call	cdr3_aa	cdr3_nt
.	TRBV9	few	TRBJ1-4	CASSPGMEKLFF	TGTGCCAGCAGCCCCGGAATGGAAAAACTGTTTTTT
TRBD2	TRBV28	few	TRBJ2-3	CASSLSSGATDTQYF	TGTGCCAGCAGTTTATCTAGCGGGGCCACAGATACGCAGTATTTT
.	TRBV4-3	few	TRBJ2-1	CASSQGPGVNEQFF	TGCGCCAGCAGCCAAGGACCCGGGGTCAATGAGCAGTTCTTC
.	TRBV6-1	few	TRBJ2-7	CASRQGGSYEQYF	TGTGCCAGCAGACAAGGGGGCTCCTACGAGCAGTACTTC
.	TRBV20-1	many	TRBJ1-2	CSANGPTNYGYTF	TGCAGTGCTAACGGCCCCACTAACTATGGCTACACCTTC
.	TRBV5-5	.	TRBJ1-4	CASGFGIATNEKLFF	TGTGCCAGCGGATTTGGTATCGCAACTAATGAAAAACTGTTTTTT
.	TRBV13	.	TRBJ1-1	CASSLNPNTEAFF	TGTGCCAGCAGCTTAAATCCCAACACTGAAGCTTTCTTT
TRBD1	TRBV7-8	few	TRBJ2-3	CASRDPGQGSTDTQYF	TGTGCCAGCAGAGACCCGGGACAGGGGAGCACAGATACGCAGTATTTT
.	TRBV4-2	many	TRBJ1-2	CASSQDGTARTNYGYTF	TGTGCCAGCAGCCAAGATGGAACAGCTCGTACAAACTATGGCTACACCTTC
.	TRBV20-1	many	TRBJ1-3	CSARDKFDPFVYF	TGCAGTGCTAGAGATAAGTTCGACCCATTCGTATATTTT
.	TRBV4-3	many	TRBJ1-2	CASSQEGYGYTF	TGCGCCAGCAGCCAAGAGGGGTATGGCTACACCTTC
.	TRBV12-3/TRBV12-4	many	TRBJ1-1	CASSSQRSHTEAFF	TGTGCCAGCAGTTCACAACGGTCCCACACTGAAGCTTTCTTT
TRBD1	TRBV7-2	many	TRBJ2-1	CASSHGTGVDNEQFF	TGTGCCAGCAGCCACGGGACAGGCGTAGATAATGAGCAGTTCTTC
.	TRBV28	many	TRBJ1-6	CASKGPSSGTVDSPLHF	TGTGCCAGCAAAGGCCCTAGTTCGGGTACGGTCGATTCACCCCTCCACTTT
.	TRBV3-1	.	TRBJ1-6	CASSQGGSNSPLHF	TGTGCCAGCAGCCAAGGAGGATCGAATTCACCCCTCCACTTT
.	TRBV11-2	few	TRBJ2-7	CASSLYPGASVEQYF	TGTGCCAGCAGCTTATATCCAGGGGCTTCGGTCGAGCAGTACTTC
.	TRBV20-1	.	TRBJ1-5	CSASLRNQPQHF	TGCAGTGCTAGTCTAAGGAATCAGCCCCAGCATTTT
.	TRBV27	.	TRBJ1-1	CATSSRAPMNTEAFF	TGTGCCACCTCCAGCAGGGCTCCCATGAACACTGAAGCTTTCTTT
.	TRBV29-1	few	TRBJ2-2	CSVPTADTGELFF	TGCAGCGTTCCCACCGCGGACACCGGGGAGCTGTTTTTT
.	TRBV5-1	few	TRBJ1-2	CASSPGRLNYGYTF	TGCGCCAGCAGCCCGGGACGGCTCAACTATGGCTACACCTTC
TRBD1	TRBV5-1	.	TRBJ1-4	CASHTGGREKLFF	TGCGCCAGCCATACAGGGGGCCGAGAAAAACTGTTTTTT
TRBD1	TRBV29-1	many	TRBJ1-5	CSVTGGANQPQHF	TGCAGCGTAACAGGGGGGGCGAATCAGCCCCAGCATTTT
.	TRBV7-9	many	TRBJ1-3	CASSLAWDVSGNTIYF	TGTGCCAGCAGCTTAGCGTGGGACGTTTCTGGAAACACCATATATTTT
.	TRBV7-2	few	TRBJ1-2	CASSSAGAHYGYTF	TGTGCCAGCAGCTCAGCAGGGGCCCACTATGGCTACACCTTC
TRBD2	TRBV7-2	.	TRBJ2-3	CASSRVALAGGLRAGTDTQYF	TGTGCCAGCAGCCGAGTAGCTTTAGCGGGGGGACTCAGGGCGGGCACAGATACGCAGTATTTT
.	TRBV12-3/TRBV12-4	.	TRBJ2-3	CASSFGGGASTDTQYF	TGTGCCAGCAGTTTTGGTGGGGGGGCTAGCACAGATACGCAGTATTTT
TRBD2	TRBV4-3	.	TRBJ2-7	CASSQDRGGPWYQYF	TGCGCCAGCAGCCAAGATCGCGGGGGGCCGTGGTATCAGTACTTC
TRBD1	TRBV29-1	few	TRBJ1-1	CSVDRGLEAFF	TGCAGCGTTGACAGGGGGCTTGAAGCTTTCTTT
TRBD1	TRBV11-2	.	TRBJ1-3	CASSYDRAPWDTIYF	TGTGCCAGCAGCTACGACAGGGCCCCCTGGGACACCATATATTTT
.	TRBV14	.	TRBJ1-6	CASSQTGQNNSPLHF	TGTGCCAGCAGCCAAACCGGACAGAATAATTCACCCCTCCACTTT
TRBD1	TRBV5-1	.	TRBJ2-4	CASSSGGQAVHIQYF	TGCGCCAGCAGCTCCGGAGGACAGGCCGTACACATTCAGTACTTC
.	TRBV7-9	few	TRBJ2-5	CASTLAKPGNQETQYF	TGTGCCAGCACTTTAGCTAAGCCGGGAAACCAAGAGACCCAGTACTTC
.	TRBV4-3	few	TRBJ2-5	CASSQDPAGALQETQYF	TGCGCCAGCAGCCAAGATCCGGCGGGGGCTCTCCAAGAGACCCAGTACTTC
.	TRBV20-1	few	TRBJ2-4	CSARVQAIQYF	TGCAGTGCTAGAGTACAGGCCATTCAGTACTTC
.	TRBV5-5	.	TRBJ1-5	CASSFSDYSNQPQHF	TGTGCCAGCAGCTTTTCCGACTATAGCAATCAGCCCCAGCATTTT
.	TRBV20-1	many	TRBJ2-4	CSARDTGIQNIQYF	TGCAGTGCTAGGGATACAGGGATCCAAAACATTCAGTACTTC
.	TRBV7-3	few	TRBJ2-6	CASSNLPRGANVLTF	TGTGCCAGCAGCAACCTCCCGAGGGGGGCCAACGTCCTGACTTTC
.	TRBV6-5	few	TRBJ2-1	CASSRTASYNEQFF	TGTGCCAGCAGCCGGACAGCCTCCTACAATGAGCAGTTCTTC
.	TRBV27	.	TRBJ2-7	CASSFSGVAYEQYF	TGTGCCAGCAGTTTTTCTGGGGTCGCCTACGAGCAGTACTTC
TRBD1	TRBV25-1	many	TRBJ1-1	CASSEIRGRLDQAFF	TGTGCCAGCAGTGAAATTAGGGGGCGACTTGACCAAGCTTTCTTT
.	TRBV4-3	.	TRBJ1-5	CASSQDRTYSNQPQHF	TGCGCCAGCAGCCAAGATCGCACCTATAGCAATCAGCCCCAGCATTTT
.	TRBV27	.	TRBJ2-2	CASSVRGGLSGELFF	TGTGCCAGCAGTGTCCGAGGAGGGCTCAGCGGGGAGCTGTTTTTT
.	TRBV5-4	few	TRBJ2-4	CASSLEGPGDIQYF	TGTGCCAGCAGCTTGGAAGGACCAGGGGACATTCAGTACTTC
.	TRBV7-9	.	TRBJ2-5	CASSLDGDGYF	TGTGCCAGCAGCTTAGACGGAGATGGGTACTTC
TRBD1	TRBV20-1	many	TRBJ2-1	CSATDRSYNEQFF	TGCAGTGCAACGGACAGGTCCTACAATGAGCAGTTCTTC
TRBD1	TRBV15	few	TRBJ1-5	CATSRKGTGDQPQHF	TGTGCCACCAGCAGGAAGGGGACAGGGGATCAGCCCCAGCATTTT
TRBD1	TRBV9	few	TRBJ1-6	CASSGTVLGSPLHF	TGTGCCAGCAGTGGGACAGTCTTAGGATCACCCCTCCACTTT
.	TRBV28	few	TRBJ1-5	CASSLSGQGTNQPQHF	TGTGCCAGCAGTTTATCAGGGCAGGGGACGAATCAGCCCCAGCATTTT
.	TRBV12-3/TRBV12-4	few	TRBJ1-4	CASSPGHLREKLFF	TGTGCCAGCAGTCCAGGACACCTTAGGGAAAAACTGTTTTTT
TRBD1	TRBV20-1	many	TRBJ2-2	CSAKDRRNTGELFF	TGCAGTGCCAAGGACAGGAGGAACACCGGGGAGCTGTTTTTT
.	TRBV10-2	.	TRBJ2-1	CASSELASLYNEQFF	TGCGCCAGCAGTGAATTAGCTTCCCTATACAATGAGCAGTTCTTC
TRBD1	TRBV5-1	.	TRBJ2-7	CASSLGTGRGVYEQYF	TGCGCCAGCAGCTTGGGGACAGGACGAGGAGTCTACGAGCAGTACTTC
TRBD1	TRBV4-3	many	TRBJ2-2	CASSQVGQATGELFF	TGCGCCAGCAGCCAAGTGGGACAGGCCACCGGGGAGCTGTTTTTT
.	TRBV18	.	TRBJ1-1	CASSRSRMAEAFF	TGTGCCAGCTCACGTTCTAGGATGGCTGAAGCTTTCTTT
.	TRBV6-5	.	TRBJ2-3	CASSRGNRGGADTQYF	TGTGCCAGCAGTAGGGGAAACAGGGGAGGCGCAGATACGCAGTATTTT
.	TRBV20-1	.	TRBJ2-7	CSARSPSFYYEQYF	TGCAGTGCTAGATCGCCTTCCTTTTATTACGAGCAGTACTTC